This TCR beta chain is drawn from a study of OX40 agonist ivuxolimab in advanced cancers. Study at large: An agonistic human IgG2 monoclonal antibody against OX40 (CD134) was given.

This table comes from immunoSEQ multiplex PCR, and its TCRdb copy is limited to in-frame clones, with some not included. The sample lists approximately 15,000 clones; over 65% were seen once. This clone was picked up a small number of times. The germline CDR1 and CDR2 sequences are SGHRS and YFSETQ. Trimming stripped 4 bases from V and 6 bases from J, with 13 bases between. The CDR3 has 13 residues. The source was CD4+ or CD8+ T cells sorted from blood, collected in a trial of the OX40 agonist ivuxolimab. This TCR came from an adult with an advanced solid tumor such as melanoma, head and neck, liver or kidney cancer. The V gene is TRBV5-1, the J gene TRBJ1-1; D is undetermined. CDR3 protein: CASSLGLGAEAFF. The CDR3 nucleotides read TGCGCCAGCAGCCTTGGCCTGGGCGCTGAAGCTTTCTTT.